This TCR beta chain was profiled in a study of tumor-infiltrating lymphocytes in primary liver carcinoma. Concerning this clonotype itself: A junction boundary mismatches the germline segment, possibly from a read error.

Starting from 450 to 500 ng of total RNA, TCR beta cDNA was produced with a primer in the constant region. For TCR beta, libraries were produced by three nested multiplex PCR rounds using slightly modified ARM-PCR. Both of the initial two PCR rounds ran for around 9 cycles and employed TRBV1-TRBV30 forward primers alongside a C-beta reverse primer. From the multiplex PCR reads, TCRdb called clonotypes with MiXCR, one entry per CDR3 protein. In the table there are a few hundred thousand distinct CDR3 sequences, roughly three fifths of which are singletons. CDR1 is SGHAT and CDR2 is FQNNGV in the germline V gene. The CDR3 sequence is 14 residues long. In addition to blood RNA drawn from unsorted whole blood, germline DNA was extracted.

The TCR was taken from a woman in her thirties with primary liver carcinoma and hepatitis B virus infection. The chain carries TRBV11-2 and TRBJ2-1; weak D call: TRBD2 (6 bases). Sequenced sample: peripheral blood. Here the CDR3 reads CASSLSGSYSEQFF. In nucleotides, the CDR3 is TGTGCCAGCAGCCTTAGCGGATCATACAGTGAGCAATTCTTC.